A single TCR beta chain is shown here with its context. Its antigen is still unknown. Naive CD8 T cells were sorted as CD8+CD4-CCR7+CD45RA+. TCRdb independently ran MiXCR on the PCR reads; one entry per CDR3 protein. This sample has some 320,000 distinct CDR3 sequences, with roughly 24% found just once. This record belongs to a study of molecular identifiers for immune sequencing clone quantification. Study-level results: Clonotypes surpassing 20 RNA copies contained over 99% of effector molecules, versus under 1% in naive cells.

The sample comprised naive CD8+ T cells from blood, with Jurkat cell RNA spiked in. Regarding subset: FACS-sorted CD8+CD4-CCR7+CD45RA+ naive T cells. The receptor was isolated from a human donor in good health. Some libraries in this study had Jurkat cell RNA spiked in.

CDR3 region: CASSTSGGANEQYF. As DNA, the CDR3 is TGTGCCAGTAGTACTAGCGGAGGGGCTAACGAGCAGTACTTC. The V gene is TRBV19, the J gene TRBJ2-7; 7 nucleotides align to TRBD2. Germline trimming cut 4 bases from V and 5 bases from J; bases unmatched to any gene: 8. CDR3 size: 14 residues. The germline V gene encodes CDR1 LNHDA and CDR2 SQIVND (reference sequence).